The TCR beta chain under discussion was sequenced for a study of cytomegalovirus exposure and HLA in healthy donors. Vbeta (60) and Jbeta (13) primers were used in the PCR. Produced via immunoSEQ multiplex PCR; TCRdb's table is partial and in-frame only. This sample's clone table lists roughly 45,000 clones. The CDR3 has 13 amino acids. Germline assignment: CDR1 KGHSH and CDR2 LQKENI. V shed 4 bases and J shed 7 bases, with 10 bases lying between them. Study outcomes and limitations: TCR beta V- and J-gene trimming was later associated with a missense DCLRE1C variant. In a later analysis, TCR association rates varied by HLA locus: DRB1 most, HLA-C fewest.

Regarding this clone: Its antigen remains unknown.

This sequence originates from a woman aged 25 to 45 in good health and CMV-seronegative. Specimen: PBMCs. The chain is built from TRBV18 and TRBJ1-4, with a tentative D call TRBD1 (5 bases). The CDR3 DNA sequence: TGTGCCAGCTCACTGGGACTGGGTGAAAAACTGTTTTTT. Its protein is CASSLGLGEKLFF. Using reference TRBV18 and TRBJ1-4 for the parts outside the CDR3, the full variable domain is NAGVMQNPRHLVRRRGQEARLRCSPMKGHSHVYWYRQLPEEGLKFMVYLQKENIIDESGMPKERFSAEFPKEGPSILRIQQVVRGDSAAYFCASSLGLGEKLFFGSGTQLSVL.